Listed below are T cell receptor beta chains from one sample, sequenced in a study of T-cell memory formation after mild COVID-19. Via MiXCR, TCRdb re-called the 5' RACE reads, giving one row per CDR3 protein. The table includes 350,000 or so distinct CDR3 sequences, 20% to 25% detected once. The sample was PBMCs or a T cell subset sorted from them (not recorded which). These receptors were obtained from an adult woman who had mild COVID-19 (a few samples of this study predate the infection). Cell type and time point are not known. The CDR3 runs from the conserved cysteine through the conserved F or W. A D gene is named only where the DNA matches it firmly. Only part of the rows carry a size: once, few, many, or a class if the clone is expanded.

cdr3_aa: CATSDWGEARDEQFF
cdr3_nt: TGTGCCACCAGTGATTGGGGCGAGGCTAGGGATGAGCAGTTCTTC
d_call: .
j_call: TRBJ2-1
v_call: TRBV24-1
clone_size: few

cdr3_aa: CAITAGGASYEQYF
cdr3_nt: TGTGCCATCACGGCGGGAGGGGCCTCCTACGAGCAGTACTTC
d_call: TRBD2
j_call: TRBJ2-7
v_call: TRBV10-3
clone_size: once

cdr3_aa: CSARPGLAGGPLREQYF
cdr3_nt: TGCAGTGCTCGCCCGGGACTAGCGGGAGGGCCCCTCCGCGAGCAGTACTTC
d_call: TRBD2
j_call: TRBJ2-7
v_call: TRBV20-1
clone_size: few

cdr3_aa: CASSSTLGQGEWLTEAFF
cdr3_nt: TGTGCCAGCAGCTCCACCCTGGGACAGGGCGAGTGGCTCACTGAAGCTTTCTTT
d_call: TRBD1
j_call: TRBJ1-1
v_call: TRBV7-6
clone_size: few

cdr3_aa: CASSYSGTVAYNEQFF
cdr3_nt: TGTGCCAGCAGTTACTCGGGAACTGTTGCCTACAATGAGCAGTTCTTC
d_call: .
j_call: TRBJ2-1
v_call: TRBV6-5
clone_size: .

cdr3_aa: CASSQEGGGTYNEQFF
cdr3_nt: TGCGCCAGCAGCCAAGAGGGAGGGGGCACCTACAATGAGCAGTTCTTC
d_call: .
j_call: TRBJ2-1
v_call: TRBV4-1
clone_size: .

cdr3_aa: CATSDPRTGGFEAFF
cdr3_nt: TGTGCCACCAGTGATCCGCGGACAGGGGGCTTTGAAGCTTTCTTT
d_call: TRBD1
j_call: TRBJ1-1
v_call: TRBV24-1
clone_size: .

cdr3_aa: CASSRGRGAGADTQYF
cdr3_nt: TGTGCCAGCAGCCGGGGGCGGGGGGCCGGGGCAGATACGCAGTATTTT
d_call: TRBD2
j_call: TRBJ2-3
v_call: TRBV5-5
clone_size: .

cdr3_aa: CSARVEYTDTQYF
cdr3_nt: TGCAGTGCTAGAGTTGAGTACACAGATACGCAGTATTTT
d_call: .
j_call: TRBJ2-3
v_call: TRBV20-1
clone_size: .

cdr3_aa: CASSLGGTVGDFRNQPQHF
cdr3_nt: TGTGCCAGCAGCTTGGGGGGGACAGTGGGCGATTTTCGCAATCAGCCCCAGCATTTT
d_call: TRBD1
j_call: TRBJ1-5
v_call: TRBV5-6
clone_size: .

cdr3_aa: CASSNAPGLAGGNEQFF
cdr3_nt: TGTGCCAGCAGCAATGCCCCGGGACTAGCGGGGGGGAATGAGCAGTTCTTC
d_call: TRBD2
j_call: TRBJ2-1
v_call: TRBV11-2
clone_size: .